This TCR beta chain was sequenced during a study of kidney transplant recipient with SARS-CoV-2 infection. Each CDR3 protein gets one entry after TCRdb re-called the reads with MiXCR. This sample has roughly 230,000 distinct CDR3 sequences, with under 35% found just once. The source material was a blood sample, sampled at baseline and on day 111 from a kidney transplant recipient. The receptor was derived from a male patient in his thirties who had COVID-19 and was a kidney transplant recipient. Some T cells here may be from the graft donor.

CDR3 nucleotides: TGTGCCAGTAGTACCCCTTTTAAGGGGAAAGGGACCCAGTACTTC. It is translated as CASSTPFKGKGTQYF. The V and J genes are TRBV19 and TRBJ2-5, with D possibly matching TRBD1 (5 bases). The V gene's germline CDR1 is LNHDA and CDR2 SQIVND (reference sequence). V lost 4 bases and J 7 bases, leaving 19 bases between the germline ends. The CDR3 is 15 residues long.